This T cell receptor (beta chain) was identified in a study of tumor-infiltrating lymphocytes in primary liver carcinoma. Study-level background: Stage T1-T3 N0M0 and a size of roughly 4 to 10 cm characterized the tumors. Each of the samples returned roughly 3.65 to 7.5 million productive TCRbeta reads (a yield similar across tissue types). Study conclusions and caveats: Overlap in tumor-adjacent and tumor-blood pairs fell below that of tumor region pairs. Tumors significantly exceeded blood in top-250-clone fraction (p = 0.039).

Co-extraction of both nucleic acids (RNA and DNA) used about 17-31 mg of unsorted bulk tissue. This clonotype appeared many times. The antigen is undetermined. The authors made TCR beta cDNA from roughly 480 ng total RNA with a constant-region primer. TCR beta libraries came from three nested multiplex PCR rounds using slightly modified ARM-PCR. One entry per CDR3 protein results from TCRdb running MiXCR on the multiplex PCR reads. The profile covers about 78,000 distinct CDR3 sequences, with over 70% appearing a single time and roughly an eighth taken by the ten largest. The sequenced sample consisted of liver tumor tissue from sampling region 4. Stated subset: tumor region T4, right-lateral pole. This receptor was taken from a woman in her sixties with primary liver carcinoma and hepatitis B virus infection.

The CDR3 nucleotides are TGCGCCAGCAGCCAAACGGGCAGGGGGCCTACAGATACGCAGTATTTT. It codes for CASSQTGRGPTDTQYF. The chain employs TRBV4-1 and TRBJ2-3; 8 nucleotides agree with TRBD1. From germline, CDR1 is MGHRA and CDR2 YSYEKL. Trimming removed 2 bases from V and 3 bases from J; junction bases left unmatched: 7. This CDR3 is built from 16 residues.